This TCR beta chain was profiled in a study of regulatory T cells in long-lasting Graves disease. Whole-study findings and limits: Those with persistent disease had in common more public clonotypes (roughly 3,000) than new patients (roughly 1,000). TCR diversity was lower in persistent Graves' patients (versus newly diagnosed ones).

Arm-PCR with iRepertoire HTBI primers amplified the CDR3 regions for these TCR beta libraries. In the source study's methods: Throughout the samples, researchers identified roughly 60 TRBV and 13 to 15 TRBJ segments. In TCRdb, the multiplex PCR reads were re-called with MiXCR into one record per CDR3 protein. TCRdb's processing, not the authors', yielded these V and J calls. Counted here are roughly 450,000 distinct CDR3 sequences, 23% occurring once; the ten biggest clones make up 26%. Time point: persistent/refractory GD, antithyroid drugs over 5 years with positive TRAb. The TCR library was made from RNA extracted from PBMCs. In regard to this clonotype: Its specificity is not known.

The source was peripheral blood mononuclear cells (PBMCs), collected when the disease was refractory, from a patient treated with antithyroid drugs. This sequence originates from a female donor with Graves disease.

The DNA for the CDR3 is TGTGCCAGCTCTCTTAGGACAGGGGGCGGTGAACATTCACCCCTCCACTTT. It specifies CASSLRTGGGEHSPLHF. The gene calls are TRBV18 and TRBJ1-6, with 11 bases aligning to TRBD1. This CDR3 contains 17 residues. Germline V CDR1 and CDR2: KGHSH, LQKENI. The junction had 12 bases not matched to a gene; V was cut back by 6 bases and J by 8 bases.